A single sample is the source of the 20 T cell receptor beta chains below, sequenced in a study of shared clonotypes between healthy human individuals. The assay was immunoSEQ multiplex PCR, and TCRdb's table has in-frame clones only and misses some. The table lists approximately 480,000 clones, over 60% of them singletons, with about an eighth in the top ten. Sample: PBMCs. These receptors originate from a woman aged 40 to 50 in good health. Some clones in this sample may be carry-over from other donors' samples.

This clone was found a few times. The chain uses TRBV30 and TRBJ1-1, with D uncertain. This CDR3 region has 13 residues. Germline V CDR1 and CDR2: GTSNPN, SVGIG (reference sequence). Trimming took 5 bases from V and 3 from J, leaving 13 bases between them. The CDR3 protein is CAWDPSVDTEAFF. DNA for the CDR3: TGTGCCTGGGACCCCTCGGTCGACACTGAAGCTTTCTTT. Using reference TRBV30 and TRBJ1-1 for the parts outside the CDR3, the full variable domain is SQTIHQWPATLVQPVGSPLSLECTVEGTSNPNLYWYRQAAGRGLQLLFYSVGIGQISSEVPQNLSASRPQDRQFILSSKKLLLSDSGFYLCAWDPSVDTEAFFGQGTRLTVV.

The chain joins TRBV27 to TRBJ2-5, with D possibly matching TRBD2 (6 bases). The CDR3 runs to 14 residues. V was cut by 0 bases and J by 7 bases, with 12 bases left in between. Germline V gene sequence: CDR1 MNHEY, CDR2 SMNVEV (reference sequence). CDR3 sequence: CASSLSGGPGTQYF. DNA for the CDR3: TGTGCCAGCAGTTTATCAGGAGGGCCAGGGACCCAGTACTTC.

V gene TRBV6-5 combines with J gene TRBJ1-5; TRBD1 matches 7 bases. Trimming took 4 bases from V and 8 from J; bases not matched to a gene: 11. Germline V gene data show CDR1 as MNHEY and CDR2 as SVGAGI. The CDR3 is made up of 15 amino acids. The chain's CDR3 is CASSFRTGRGEPQHF. The CDR3 DNA reads as TGTGCCAGCAGTTTCCGGACAGGCCGGGGGGAGCCCCAGCATTTT.

This chain uses TRBV7-2 with TRBJ1-2; 7 positions match TRBD1. This CDR3 has 12 amino acids. CDR1 and CDR2 (germline): SGHTA, FQGNSA. With V trimmed by 5 bases and J by 6 bases, 3 bases remained unmatched. The CDR3 DNA sequence: TGTGCCAGCAGCCAGACAGGGCATGGCTACACCTTC. Protein sequence: CASSQTGHGYTF.

This clone was picked up a small number of times. The chain is built from TRBV28 and TRBJ2-7; 11 nucleotides match TRBD2. CDR3 length equals 15 residues. V lost 5 bases, J lost 1 base, and 4 bases stayed unmatched. Germline loops: CDR1 MDHEN, CDR2 SYDVKM. The CDR3 loop reads CASSPGLAGSYEQYF. CDR3 nucleotides: TGTGCCAGCAGTCCCGGACTAGCGGGTTCCTACGAGCAGTACTTC.

This clone was detected many times. Other DNA sequences in the same sample also yield this CDR3. The chain links TRBV28 to TRBJ2-1; D unresolved. The CDR3 runs 10 residues. Germline V gene lookup returns CDR1 MDHEN and CDR2 SYDVKM. The V end was cut by 3 bases, the J end by 7 bases, with 1 base between. CDR3 DNA: TGTGCCAGCAGTTTTAATGAGCAGTTCTTC. Its translation is CASSFNEQFF.

This clone has only one observation. The chain carries TRBV6-5 and TRBJ2-3; D is uncertain. Trimming pared 2 bases from V and 1 base from J, leaving 4 bases between. CDR1 is MNHEY and CDR2 is SVGAGI in the germline V gene. The CDR3 has 13 amino acids. CDR3 sequence (DNA): TGTGCCAGCAGTTACCGAGGCACAGATACGCAGTATTTT. It specifies CASSYRGTDTQYF.

About this clone: A read error may produce the germline difference seen at one junction end. V is TRBV7-2 and J is TRBJ2-1; D may be TRBD2 (5 bases). Germline CDR1 SGHTA, CDR2 FQGNSA. The CDR3 has 14 amino acids. This chain's CDR3 is CASSPRRSRNERFF. CDR3 bases: TGTGCCAGCAGCCCACGGAGGAGTAGGAATGAGCGGTTCTTC. The entire variable domain, with the rest obtained from reference TRBV7-2 and TRBJ2-1, is as follows: GAGVSQSPSNKVTEKGKDVELRCDPISGHTALYWYRQSLGQGLEFLIYFQGNSAPDKSGLPSDRFSAERTGGSVSTLTIQRTQQEDSAVYLCASSPRRSRNERFFGPGTRLTVL.

This chain uses TRBV7-9 with TRBJ1-1; a possible D gene is TRBD1 (6 bases). The germline V and J ends were trimmed by 5 bases and 1 base, with 14 bases remaining between them. Per the germline V gene, CDR1 is SEHNR and CDR2 is FQNEAQ (reference sequence). CDR3 size: 15 residues. The CDR3 spells CASSNRGGENTEAFF. In nucleotides, the CDR3 is TGTGCCAGCAGCAACCGGGGGGGCGAGAACACTGAAGCTTTCTTT.

The table lists this clone with a count of one. This chain uses TRBV18 with TRBJ2-3; 7 bases are shared with TRBD2. Per germline, CDR1 KGHSH and CDR2 LQKENI. The CDR3 runs to 13 residues. Germline trimming cut 6 bases from V and 3 bases from J; bases unmatched to any gene: 3. As DNA, the CDR3 is TGTGCCAGCTCCGCGGGACTAACAGATACGCAGTATTTT. Translated: CASSAGLTDTQYF.

This chain connects TRBV7-9 to TRBJ2-3, with D unclear. Trimming took 3 bases from V and 2 from J, leaving 6 bases between them. The CDR3 has 13 amino acids. From germline, CDR1 is SEHNR and CDR2 FQNEAQ (reference sequence). The CDR3 loop reads CASSLASTDTQYF. The CDR3 coding sequence is TGTGCCAGCAGCTTGGCCTCCACAGATACGCAGTATTTT.

The V and J genes are TRBV28 and TRBJ2-3; D may be TRBD2 (6 bases). The V gene's germline CDR1 is MDHEN and CDR2 SYDVKM. CDR3 length: 12 amino acids. V lost 3 bases and J 12 bases, leaving 13 bases between the germline ends. CDR3 nucleotides: TGTGCCAGCAGTTTCGCGTCTAGCGTTCAGTATTTT. Amino acid sequence: CASSFASSVQYF.

The chain combines TRBV5-4 with TRBJ2-5, with 9 bases fitting TRBD2. This CDR3 has 17 residues. Germline CDR1 is SGHNT and CDR2 is YYREEE (reference sequence). J lost 5 bases, V lost 0 bases, and 11 bases had no gene match. The CDR3 reads CASSLVSGRQGEETQYF. CDR3 bases: TGTGCCAGCAGCTTGGTCAGCGGGAGGCAGGGTGAGGAGACCCAGTACTTC.

The chain carries TRBV5-1 and TRBJ1-4, with 7 bases identical to TRBD1. This CDR3 spans 15 amino acids. The V and J ends lost 0 bases and 6 bases, in that order; junction bases with no gene match: 5. From germline, CDR1 is SGHRS and CDR2 YFSETQ. The CDR3 sequence: CASSLEGTDYEKLFF. The CDR3 nucleotides read TGCGCCAGCAGCTTGGAGGGGACAGATTATGAAAAACTGTTTTTT. Full variable domain (remainder filled in from reference TRBV5-1 and TRBJ1-4): KAGVTQTPRYLIKTRGQQVTLSCSPISGHRSVSWYQQTPGQGLQFLFEYFSETQRNKGNFPGRFSGRQFSNSRSEMNVSTLELGDSALYLCASSLEGTDYEKLFFGSGTQLSVL.

The gene calls are TRBV19 and TRBJ1-5; D is ambiguous. CDR1 LNHDA and CDR2 SQIVND come from the germline V gene (reference sequence). V lost 7 bases and J 4 bases, leaving 14 bases between the germline ends. The CDR3 has 14 residues. The CDR3, as DNA: TGTGCCAGTAAAGGCCTCGGCCCTAATCAGCCCCAGCATTTT. This sequence encodes CASKGLGPNQPQHF. The whole variable domain, filled in from reference TRBV19 and TRBJ1-5, reads DGGITQSPKYLFRKEGQNVTLSCEQNLNHDAMYWYRQDPGQGLRLIYYSQIVNDFQKGDIAEGYSVSREKKESFPLTVTSAQKNPTAFYLCASKGLGPNQPQHFGDGTRLSIL.

This chain uses TRBV2 with TRBJ2-1, with D possibly TRBD2 on 5 matching bases. This CDR3 region has 15 residues. The ends were cut back, 5 bases at V and 4 bases at J, with 15 bases in the middle. Germline V lookup: CDR1 SNHLY, CDR2 FYNNEI. The CDR3 is CASSSKSGTYNEQFF. The CDR3 DNA sequence: TGTGCCAGCAGTTCCAAAAGCGGCACTTACAATGAGCAGTTCTTC.

V is TRBV7-9 and J is TRBJ2-1; unclear D gene. Germline assignment: CDR1 SEHNR and CDR2 FQNEAQ (reference sequence). The CDR3 contains 12 residues. V shed 5 bases and J shed 3 bases, with 5 bases lying between them. The CDR3 DNA reads as TGTGCCAGCAGCCGCGACTACAATGAGCAGTTCTTC. This codes for CASSRDYNEQFF.

V gene TRBV28 combines with J gene TRBJ1-1; D possibly corresponds to TRBD1 (5 bases). The ends were cut back, 2 bases at V and 5 bases at J, with 21 bases in the middle. This CDR3 spans 17 amino acids. Germline V gene lookup returns CDR1 MDHEN and CDR2 SYDVKM. DNA for the CDR3: TGTGCCAGCAGTTTACTACACGGTGGGGGGGGTAGGACTGAAGCTTTCTTT. It is translated as CASSLLHGGGGRTEAFF.

As regards this clone: It may be a read error: a sequence one base away is much more abundant. The chain couples TRBV28 to TRBJ1-5; no reliable D call. Germline CDR1 reads MDHEN; CDR2 reads SYDVKM. This CDR3 has 14 amino acids. The CDR3 protein is CAGSFWDRNQPQHF. CDR3 sequence (DNA): TGTGCCGGCAGTTTCTGGGATCGCAATCAGCCCCAGCATTTT.

This chain joins TRBV13 and TRBJ1-1, with a possible D match to TRBD1 (5 bases). The CDR3 runs 13 residues. Trimming took 6 bases from V and 4 from J, leaving 12 bases between them. Looked up from germline, CDR1 is PRHDT and CDR2 is FYEKMQ (reference sequence). This CDR3 reads CASSETEVTEAFF. Here the CDR3 DNA reads TGTGCCAGCAGTGAGACAGAGGTCACTGAAGCTTTCTTT.